These T cell receptor beta chains were read from a single sample in a study of shared clonotypes between healthy human individuals. The method was immunoSEQ multiplex PCR; TCRdb's version includes in-frame clones alone and lacks a portion of them. The sample contains 230,000 or so clones, about 69% of which appear only once. The specimen was memory CD4+ T cells sorted from blood. These receptors all come from a man aged 25 to 40 in good health. Each CDR3 is given with its conserved first and last residue. Each record gives: CDR3 protein, CDR3 DNA, D gene, clone size, J gene, V gene. The D gene is left open where the match is weak. Not every row has a clone size; where given, it reads once, few, many or a size class.

CDR3: CASSIPGQSYEQYF
DNA: TGTGCCAGCAGTATACCGGGACAATCCTACGAGCAGTACTTC
D: -
size: -
J: TRBJ2-7
V: TRBV28

CDR3: CASSLPPGRQFF
DNA: TGTGCCAGCAGCCTTCCTCCGGGACGGCAGTTCTTC
D: -
size: -
J: TRBJ2-1
V: TRBV5-5

CDR3: CASSPGTAYQETQYF
DNA: TGTGCCAGCAGCCCGGGGACAGCGTACCAAGAGACCCAGTACTTC
D: TRBD1
size: -
J: TRBJ2-5
V: TRBV7-9

CDR3: CASTYTQETQYF
DNA: TGTGCCAGTACCTACACCCAAGAGACCCAGTACTTC
D: -
size: few
J: TRBJ2-5
V: TRBV2

CDR3: CASSIQVQETQYF
DNA: TGTGCCAGCTCAATACAGGTCCAAGAGACCCAGTACTTC
D: -
size: -
J: TRBJ2-5
V: TRBV18

CDR3: CASSLGPQGPGGELFF
DNA: TGTGCCAGCAGCTTAGGGCCCCAGGGCCCAGGAGGGGAGCTGTTTTTT
D: -
size: few
J: TRBJ2-2
V: TRBV7-8

CDR3: CATGPSKVGTKNIQYF
DNA: TGTGCCACTGGGCCTTCGAAGGTCGGGACCAAAAACATTCAGTACTTC
D: -
size: few
J: TRBJ2-4
V: TRBV15

CDR3: CATRQGPGNTDTQYF
DNA: TGTGCCACCCGACAGGGACCGGGTAACACAGATACGCAGTATTTT
D: TRBD1
size: -
J: TRBJ2-3
V: TRBV19

CDR3: CASTQAGQAGYTEAFF
DNA: TGTGCCAGCACCCAGGCAGGGCAGGCAGGGTACACTGAAGCTTTCTTT
D: -
size: -
J: TRBJ1-1
V: TRBV2

CDR3: CASSFWTSGATDTQYF
DNA: TGTGCCAGCAGCTTCTGGACTAGCGGTGCCACAGATACGCAGTATTTT
D: TRBD2
size: -
J: TRBJ2-3
V: TRBV11-2

CDR3: CASSPEKRPQHF
DNA: TGTGCCAGCAGTCCCGAGAAGAGGCCCCAGCATTTT
D: -
size: -
J: TRBJ1-5
V: TRBV28

CDR3: CAWRGSHGSGGYTF
DNA: TGTGCCTGGAGGGGGAGTCATGGGTCCGGTGGCTACACCTTC
D: -
size: -
J: TRBJ1-2
V: TRBV30

CDR3: CASSESTDYGYTF
DNA: TGCGCCAGCAGTGAGTCGACTGACTATGGCTACACCTTC
D: -
size: -
J: TRBJ1-2
V: TRBV10-1

CDR3: CASSPEGPLTRNEQFF
DNA: TGTGCCAGCAGCCCTGAGGGGCCCCTCACGAGGAATGAGCAGTTCTTC
D: -
size: -
J: TRBJ2-1
V: TRBV7-3

CDR3: CASSLGTSGHTGELFF
DNA: TGTGCCAGCAGTTTAGGGACTAGCGGGCACACCGGGGAGCTGTTTTTT
D: TRBD2
size: -
J: TRBJ2-2
V: TRBV6-5

CDR3: CASREGQNYEQYF
DNA: TGTGCCAGCAGGGAGGGACAGAACTACGAGCAGTACTTC
D: -
size: -
J: TRBJ2-7
V: TRBV2

CDR3: CASSLGGTTADTQYF
DNA: TGTGCCAGCAGCCTAGGGGGGACAACGGCGGATACGCAGTATTTT
D: -
size: -
J: TRBJ2-3
V: TRBV9

CDR3: CASSPYSGSYNEQFF
DNA: TGTGCCAGCAGCCCGTACTCGGGGAGTTACAATGAGCAGTTCTTC
D: -
size: once
J: TRBJ2-1
V: TRBV7-3

CDR3: CASFLTLPLGETQYF
DNA: TGTGCCAGTTTTCTAACACTTCCGCTTGGGGAGACCCAGTACTTC
D: -
size: -
J: TRBJ2-5
V: TRBV28

CDR3: CANTADRATEAFF
DNA: TGTGCCAACACAGCGGACAGGGCAACTGAAGCTTTCTTT
D: TRBD1
size: -
J: TRBJ1-1
V: TRBV10-3

CDR3: CASSQDWGGGEQFF
DNA: TGTGCCAGCAGCCAAGATTGGGGGGGAGGAGAGCAGTTCTTC
D: TRBD2
size: -
J: TRBJ2-1
V: TRBV14

CDR3: CASSLWASSYEQYF
DNA: TGTGCCAGCAGTCTCTGGGCGAGCTCCTACGAGCAGTACTTC
D: -
size: many
J: TRBJ2-7
V: TRBV28

CDR3: CASSQDRGSNQPQHF
DNA: TGCGCCAGCAGCCAGGACAGGGGGAGCAATCAGCCCCAGCATTTT
D: TRBD1
size: -
J: TRBJ1-5
V: TRBV4-3

CDR3: CASSSGTRAGANVLTF
DNA: TGTGCCAGCAGCTCCGGGACTAGGGCTGGGGCCAACGTCCTGACTTTC
D: TRBD2
size: -
J: TRBJ2-6
V: TRBV7-2

CDR3: CAWSPSGETQYF
DNA: TGTGCCTGGAGTCCCTCCGGGGAGACCCAGTACTTC
D: -
size: -
J: TRBJ2-5
V: TRBV30

CDR3: CASSSLAGSSYNEQFF
DNA: TGTGCCAGCAGCTCTCTAGCGGGTAGCTCCTACAATGAGCAGTTCTTC
D: TRBD2
size: -
J: TRBJ2-1
V: TRBV11-3

CDR3: CASSDQMGTSGSGIEQFF
DNA: TGTGCCAGCAGCGACCAAATGGGGACTAGCGGGAGTGGTATTGAGCAGTTCTTC
D: TRBD2
size: once
J: TRBJ2-1
V: TRBV28

CDR3: CASSPDGRGPYGYTF
DNA: TGCGCCAGCAGCCCGGACGGCAGGGGGCCTTATGGCTACACCTTC
D: TRBD1
size: few
J: TRBJ1-2
V: TRBV5-1

CDR3: CASSLSQVNPREQYF
DNA: TGTGCCAGCAGCTTAAGCCAGGTGAATCCTAGGGAGCAGTACTTC
D: -
size: -
J: TRBJ2-7
V: TRBV7-2

CDR3: CASSFVRSTDTQYF
DNA: TGTGCCAGCAGCTTTGTTCGAAGCACAGATACGCAGTATTTT
D: -
size: -
J: TRBJ2-3
V: TRBV11-2

CDR3: CASSESSSGSLSGANVLTF
DNA: TGTGCCAGCAGCGAATCATCGTCAGGATCCCTCTCTGGGGCCAACGTCCTGACTTTC
D: -
size: once
J: TRBJ2-6
V: TRBV11-2

CDR3: CASSLFPTNQPQHF
DNA: TGTGCCAGCAGCTTGTTTCCCACCAATCAGCCCCAGCATTTT
D: -
size: -
J: TRBJ1-5
V: TRBV5-5

CDR3: CASSYGGRADRDTQYF
DNA: TGTGCCAGTAGTTACGGCGGGAGGGCCGATAGAGATACGCAGTATTTT
D: TRBD2
size: -
J: TRBJ2-3
V: TRBV19

CDR3: CASTTATGDGYTF
DNA: TGTGCCAGCACCACTGCGACAGGGGATGGCTACACCTTC
D: TRBD1
size: few
J: TRBJ1-2
V: TRBV5-6

CDR3: CASSQDLGGTAFF
DNA: TGCGCCAGCAGCCAAGATTTGGGGGGGACGGCTTTCTTT
D: -
size: -
J: TRBJ1-1
V: TRBV4-1

CDR3: CASSPSGRAGDTQYF
DNA: TGCGCCAGCTCCCCTAGCGGGAGGGCCGGAGATACGCAGTATTTT
D: TRBD2
size: -
J: TRBJ2-3
V: TRBV4-3

CDR3: CASSLVPGGNQPQHF
DNA: TGTGCCAGCAGCTTGGTTCCGGGGGGCAATCAGCCCCAGCATTTT
D: -
size: -
J: TRBJ1-5
V: TRBV5-4

CDR3: CASSPETSEAFF
DNA: TGTGCCAGCTCACCGGAGACATCTGAAGCTTTCTTT
D: -
size: few
J: TRBJ1-1
V: TRBV18

CDR3: CASSPIIGTSSYNEQFF
DNA: TGTGCCAGCAGCCCAATTATCGGGACTAGCTCCTACAATGAGCAGTTCTTC
D: TRBD2
size: -
J: TRBJ2-1
V: TRBV9